This T cell receptor (gamma chain) was captured by sequencing in a study of Vδ1+ human thymocytes. Study results and limitations: Highly polyclonal TRG and TRD repertoires with Gaussian CDR3 length distributions appeared in thymus. Approximately 20% of thymic delta-chain sequences were Vdelta2, with few Vdelta3, unlike blood Vdelta1+ controls. TRD repertoires were essentially private, unlike widely shared TRG clonotypes.

Germline values: CDR1 VTNTFY, CDR2 YDVSTARD (reference sequence). The trim removed 5 bases at V and 4 bases at J, leaving 8 bases unmatched. The length of the CDR3 is 13 residues. As regards this clone: Its antigen is currently unknown.

RNA was extracted from the cells and then reverse transcribed. CDR3 amplicons came from multiplex PCR with pooled V-gene forward and constant-region reverse primers. TCRdb ran CATT on the multiplex PCR reads. The sample shows 25,000 to 35,000 gamma-chain clones, 20% to 25% of them seen only once. The source material was Vdelta1+ gamma-delta thymocytes from the thymus. The subset was: FACS-sorted CD3+ TCRalphabeta- TCRVdelta1+ TCRVdelta2- thymocytes. V usage is TRGV3 and J usage is TRGJ1 or TRGJ2. The clonotype originates from a boy younger than two who had congenital heart surgery. DNA of the CDR3: TGTGCCACCTGGGGTTTTCTCTATTATAAGAAACTCTTT. Translation gives CATWGFLYYKKLF.